The rows below give T cell receptor beta chains drawn from one sample of a study of T cells in localized non-small cell lung cancer. The repertoire was sequenced with immunoSEQ multiplex PCR; TCRdb's copy has only in-frame clones and lacks some. The sample yields about 72,000 clones, roughly 81% seen once. This material consisted of peripheral blood, taken before any cancer treatment. All receptors come from a female donor at least 60 years old with stage I lung adenocarcinoma. CDR3s include the opening cysteine and the closing phenylalanine or tryptophan. A D gene is named only where the DNA matches it firmly. Not every row has a clone size; where given, it reads once, few, many or a size class.

NA,TRBV5-1,TRBJ2-5,NA,17,CASRRTGRPGGQETQYF,TGCGCCAGCAGACGGACAGGGAGGCCCGGGGGGCAAGAGACCCAGTACTTC
NA,TRBV5-1,TRBJ2-5,NA,14,CASSLQRYQETQYF,TGCGCCAGCAGTTTACAGAGGTACCAAGAGACCCAGTACTTC
NA,TRBV18,TRBJ1-1,NA,15,CASSFSRGLDTEAFF,TGTGCCAGCTCATTCTCCAGGGGTCTGGACACTGAAGCTTTCTTT
NA,TRBV6-5,TRBJ2-7,NA,15,CASSPNQVSPYEQYF,TGTGCCAGCAGTCCGAACCAGGTGTCCCCCTACGAGCAGTACTTC
once,TRBV5-4,TRBJ1-2,NA,13,CASSLEYQQGYTF,TGTGCCAGCAGCTTGGAATACCAACAAGGCTACACCTTC
NA,TRBV10-1,TRBJ2-3,TRBD2,16,CASRTGLASSTDTQYF,TGCGCCAGCAGAACGGGACTAGCGTCTAGCACAGATACGCAGTATTTT
NA,TRBV29-1,TRBJ1-2,NA,12,CSVEGGAMGYTF,TGCAGCGTTGAAGGGGGGGCTATGGGCTACACCTTC
few,TRBV19,TRBJ1-1,NA,14,CASSSTGLRTEAFF,TGTGCCAGTAGTAGTACAGGGTTGAGGACTGAAGCTTTCTTT
few,TRBV6-5,TRBJ1-1,NA,13,CASRMDGNTEAFF,TGTGCCAGCAGGATGGACGGGAACACTGAAGCTTTCTTT
NA,TRBV19,TRBJ2-6,NA,16,CASSTQGSSGANVLTF,TGTGCCAGTAGTACTCAGGGTTCCTCTGGGGCCAACGTCCTGACTTTC
NA,TRBV5-1,TRBJ2-3,TRBD1,17,CASSSPPGQGFTDTQYF,TGCGCCAGCAGCTCCCCACCGGGACAGGGCTTCACAGATACGCAGTATTTT
NA,TRBV7-3,TRBJ1-2,NA,14,CASSPGSGLGGYTF,TGTGCCAGCAGCCCTGGGTCCGGGTTAGGAGGCTACACCTTC
NA,TRBV9,TRBJ2-5,TRBD2,16,CASSPRPLAAQETQYF,TGTGCCAGCAGCCCACGTCCTCTAGCGGCTCAAGAGACCCAGTACTTC
NA,TRBV6-6,TRBJ2-3,NA,15,CASSYGASSTDTQYF,TGTGCCAGCAGTTACGGGGCTAGTTCGACAGATACGCAGTATTTT
NA,TRBV18,TRBJ1-3,TRBD1,15,CASSPTGDGGNTIYF,TGTGCCAGCTCACCCACAGGGGACGGTGGAAACACCATATATTTT
once,TRBV7-7,TRBJ2-5,NA,14,CASSLGATQETQYF,TGTGCTAGCAGCCTCGGGGCGACTCAAGAGACCCAGTACTTC
NA,TRBV9,TRBJ1-2,NA,13,CASSQEVGYGYTF,TGTGCCAGCAGCCAAGAGGTGGGGTATGGCTACACCTTC
few,TRBV19,TRBJ1-1,NA,13,CASSSTGLAEAFF,TGTGCCAGTAGTTCTACAGGGTTGGCTGAAGCTTTCTTT
NA,TRBV7-2,TRBJ2-1,NA,13,CASSLQGSNEQFF,TGTGCCAGCAGCTTACAGGGGAGCAATGAGCAGTTCTTC
NA,TRBV4-2,TRBJ2-1,TRBD1,15,CASSQAGTGVNEQFF,TGTGCCAGCAGCCAGGCCGGGACAGGAGTCAATGAGCAGTTCTTC
few,TRBV7-2,TRBJ1-2,NA,16,CASSFSPRGGSDGYTF,TGTGCCAGCAGCTTTAGCCCCAGAGGGGGGAGTGATGGCTACACCTTC
NA,TRBV6-6,TRBJ2-1,TRBD2,13,CASSYGGSNEQFF,TGTGCCAGCAGTTACGGCGGGAGCAATGAGCAGTTCTTC
few,TRBV2,TRBJ1-2,TRBD1,15,CASTPSPTGMGGYTF,TGTGCCAGCACCCCCTCCCCGACAGGGATGGGGGGCTACACCTTC
NA,TRBV6-5,TRBJ1-2,NA,14,CASSYTGHNYGYTF,TGTGCCAGCAGTTACACAGGTCATAACTATGGCTACACCTTC
NA,TRBV28,TRBJ2-7,NA,14,CASSLKQGKNEQYF,TGTGCCAGCAGTTTAAAGCAGGGGAAAAACGAGCAGTACTTC
NA,TRBV6-5,TRBJ1-2,TRBD1,14,CASTKDRGGYGYTF,TGTGCCAGCACCAAGGACAGGGGTGGCTATGGCTACACCTTC
NA,TRBV27,TRBJ1-2,TRBD1,13,CASSPRDRLGYTF,TGTGCCAGCAGTCCCCGGGACAGATTGGGCTACACCTTC
NA,TRBV6-1,TRBJ1-5,NA,13,CASRLVVGEPQHF,TGTGCCAGCAGACTGGTGGTAGGTGAGCCCCAGCATTTT
NA,TRBV9,TRBJ1-6,NA,14,CASSVTSYNSPLHF,TGTGCCAGCAGCGTAACCAGCTATAATTCACCCCTCCACTTT
NA,TRBV2,TRBJ2-7,TRBD2,16,CAGGGTLAGVSYEQYF,TGTGCCGGTGGGGGGACCCTAGCGGGAGTCTCCTACGAGCAGTACTTC
NA,TRBV7-3,TRBJ2-5,NA,13,CASSLSPRETQYF,TGTGCCAGCAGCTTATCCCCCAGGGAGACCCAGTACTTC
NA,TRBV5-4,TRBJ2-1,TRBD2,16,CASSLVRGSGGNEQFF,TGTGCCAGCAGCTTGGTTCGCGGTAGCGGGGGAAATGAGCAGTTCTTC
medium-sized,TRBV11-2,TRBJ1-2,NA,16,CASSGGRGQRNYGYTF,TGTGCCAGCAGCGGGGGCCGAGGACAGAGGAACTATGGCTACACCTTC
NA,TRBV6-1,TRBJ2-1,NA,13,CASRFTSGNEQFF,TGTGCCAGCAGATTCACGTCCGGCAATGAGCAGTTCTTC
few,TRBV19,TRBJ2-2,TRBD1,15,CASRTDRANTGELFF,TGTGCCAGTAGGACGGACAGGGCGAACACCGGGGAGCTGTTTTTT
NA,TRBV6-5,TRBJ2-3,NA,13,CASSGPGTDTQYF,TGTGCCAGCAGTGGACCCGGCACAGATACGCAGTATTTT
few,TRBV27,TRBJ2-3,NA,12,CASSGATHTQYF,TGTGCCAGCAGTGGGGCTACCCATACGCAGTATTTT
NA,TRBV14,TRBJ2-5,NA,15,CASSQAKNREETQYF,TGTGCCAGCAGCCAAGCAAAAAACAGGGAAGAGACCCAGTACTTC
NA,TRBV7-8,TRBJ1-2,NA,16,CASSLAGGSGFNGYTF,TGTGCCAGCAGCTTAGCGGGGGGTTCGGGTTTCAATGGCTACACCTTC
NA,TRBV10-1,TRBJ2-7,TRBD1,16,CASSEGTTGGGYEQYF,TGCGCCAGCAGTGAAGGGACAACAGGGGGCGGGTACGAGCAGTACTTC
NA,TRBV12-5,TRBJ2-5,TRBD1,13,CASGQGWAETQYF,TGTGCTAGTGGACAGGGGTGGGCAGAGACCCAGTACTTC
NA,TRBV7-2,TRBJ2-2,TRBD2,15,CASSYPSGGTGELFF,TGTGCCAGCAGCTATCCTAGCGGAGGGACCGGGGAGCTGTTTTTT
NA,TRBV6-5,TRBJ2-1,NA,14,CASSYGEFYNEQFF,TGTGCCAGCAGTTACGGGGAGTTCTACAATGAGCAGTTCTTC
NA,TRBV5-4,TRBJ1-2,TRBD1,15,CASSLEQGVNYGYTF,TGTGCCAGCAGCTTGGAACAGGGGGTTAACTATGGCTACACCTTC
NA,TRBV11-2,TRBJ2-7,NA,16,CASSRLISGRFREQYF,TGTGCCAGCAGCCGCCTGATTAGCGGCCGCTTCCGTGAGCAGTACTTC
NA,TRBV5-1,TRBJ2-2,NA,16,CASSPLGHTNTGELFF,TGCGCCAGCAGCCCTCTTGGCCACACGAACACCGGGGAGCTGTTTTTT
once,TRBV5-4,TRBJ1-1,TRBD1,16,CASSFPGTGKATEAFF,TGTGCCAGCAGCTTTCCCGGGACAGGGAAGGCCACTGAAGCTTTCTTT
NA,TRBV5-1,TRBJ1-2,TRBD1,15,CASSLTQGQIYGYTF,TGCGCCAGCAGCTTGACCCAGGGACAGATCTATGGCTACACCTTC
NA,TRBV27,TRBJ2-1,NA,15,CASSILFGSYNEQFF,TGTGCCAGCAGTATTCTCTTTGGCTCCTACAATGAGCAGTTCTTC
few,TRBV7-9,TRBJ2-1,TRBD2,12,CASSPGTSRKFF,TGTGCCAGCAGCCCCGGGACTAGCAGGAAGTTCTTC